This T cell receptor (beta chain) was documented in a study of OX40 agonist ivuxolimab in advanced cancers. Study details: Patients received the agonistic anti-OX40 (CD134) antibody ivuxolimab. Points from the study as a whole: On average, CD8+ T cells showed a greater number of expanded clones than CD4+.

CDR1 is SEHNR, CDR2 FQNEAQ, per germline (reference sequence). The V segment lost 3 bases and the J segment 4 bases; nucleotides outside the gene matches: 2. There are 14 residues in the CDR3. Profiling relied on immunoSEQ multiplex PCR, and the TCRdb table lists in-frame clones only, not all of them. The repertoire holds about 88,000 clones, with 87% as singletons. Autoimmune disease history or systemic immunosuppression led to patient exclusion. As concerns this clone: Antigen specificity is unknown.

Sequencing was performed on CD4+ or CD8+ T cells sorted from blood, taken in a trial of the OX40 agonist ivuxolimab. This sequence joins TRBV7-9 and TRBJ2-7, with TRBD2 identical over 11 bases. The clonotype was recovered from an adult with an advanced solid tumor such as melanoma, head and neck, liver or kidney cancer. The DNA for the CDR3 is TGTGCCAGCAGCTTTAGCGGGAGGGAGTACGAGCAGTACTTC. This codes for CASSFSGREYEQYF.